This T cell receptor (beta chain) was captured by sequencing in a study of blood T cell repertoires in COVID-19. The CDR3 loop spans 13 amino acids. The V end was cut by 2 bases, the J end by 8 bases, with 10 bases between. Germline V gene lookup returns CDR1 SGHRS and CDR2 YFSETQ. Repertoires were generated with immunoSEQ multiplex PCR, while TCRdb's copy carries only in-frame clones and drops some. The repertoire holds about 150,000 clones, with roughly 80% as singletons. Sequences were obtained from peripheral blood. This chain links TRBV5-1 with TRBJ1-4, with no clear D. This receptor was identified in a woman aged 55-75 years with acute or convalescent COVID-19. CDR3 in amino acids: CASSFAGGEKLFF. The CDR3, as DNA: TGCGCCAGCAGCTTCGCAGGAGGGGAAAAACTGTTTTTT.